The 32 T cell receptor beta chains below were found in one sample sequenced in a study of T cell responses to AZD1222 COVID-19 vaccine. The assay was immunoSEQ multiplex PCR, and TCRdb's table has in-frame clones only and misses some. The sample has some 130,000 clones; approximately 91% are singletons. The sequenced sample was peripheral blood, obtained 28 days after the second AZD1222 dose. These TCRs come from an adult who received the AZD1222 COVID-19 vaccine.

This chain connects TRBV2 to TRBJ2-2; TRBD1 might be the D (6 bases). The CDR3 extends over 14 amino acids. V was cut by 8 bases and J by 1 base, with 11 bases left in between. Germline CDR1 is SNHLY and CDR2 is FYNNEI. CDR3 protein: CASGRGLNTGELFF. The DNA of the CDR3 is TGTGCCAGCGGAAGGGGGTTGAACACCGGGGAGCTGTTTTTT.

J is TRBJ1-2 and V is TRBV5-6, with 7 bases lining up with TRBD1. The germline CDR1 and CDR2 sequences are SGHDT and YYEEEE. With 3 bases clipped from V and 2 bases from J, the junction kept 7 bases outside the gene matches. CDR3 length: 15 amino acids. The chain's CDR3 is CASSSRTGLNYGYTF. In DNA, the CDR3 is TGTGCCAGCAGCTCCCGGACAGGCCTAAACTATGGCTACACCTTC.

The CDR3 sequence: CASRLTSGGGTEAFF. The DNA of the CDR3 is TGTGCCAGCAGACTTACTTCGGGGGGTGGCACTGAAGCTTTCTTT. The V call is TRBV2, the J call TRBJ1-1, with D perhaps matching TRBD1 (5 bases). V dropped 6 bases and J dropped 4 bases, with 18 bases sitting between them. This CDR3 has 15 residues. Germline CDR1 SNHLY, CDR2 FYNNEI. Combining the CDR3 with reference TRBV2 and TRBJ1-1 gives the whole variable domain EPEVTQTPSHQVTQMGQEVILRCVPISNHLYFYWYRQILGQKVEFLVSFYNNEISEKSEIFDDQFSVERPDGSNFTLKIRSTKLEDSAMYFCASRLTSGGGTEAFFGQGTRLTVV.

The CDR3 DNA reads as TGTGCCAGCAGCTTAGCTAGGTTGGGCCAAGTCGGGGAGCAGTACTTC. Translation gives CASSLARLGQVGEQYF. This chain connects TRBV11-2 to TRBJ2-7; D is unresolved. Germline values: CDR1 SGHAT, CDR2 FQNNGV. The CDR3 covers 16 residues. The germline V and J ends were trimmed by 1 base and 7 bases, with 20 bases remaining between them.

The rearrangement joins TRBV7-8 to TRBJ2-7, with TRBD2 as a possible D gene (6 bases). CDR1 SGHVS and CDR2 FQNEAQ come from the germline V gene. The CDR3 is 16 amino acids. V was pared by 1 base and J by 0 bases, with 13 bases between. The CDR3 is CASSLVSPSDSYEQYF. The CDR3 nucleotides are TGTGCCAGCAGCTTAGTGAGCCCTAGCGACTCCTACGAGCAGTACTTC.

The rearrangement uses TRBV30 and TRBJ1-3, with D unresolved. The germline V gene has CDR1 GTSNPN and CDR2 SVGIG (reference sequence). The CDR3 loop spans 13 amino acids. V was trimmed by 5 bases and J by 0 bases, leaving 8 bases between them. CDR3 in DNA: TGTGCCTGGGGGAGGATCTCTGGAAACACCATATATTTT. Translated, it gives CAWGRISGNTIYF.

V and J are TRBV5-4 and TRBJ1-2; TRBD1 aligns across 7 bases. The CDR3 is 15 residues long. Germline V gene data show CDR1 as SGHNT and CDR2 as YYREEE (reference sequence). V shed 2 bases, J shed 4 bases, and the junction held 8 bases outside the gene matches. The CDR3, as DNA: TGTGCCAGCAGCTTCGGAGGGGGCCCTAGCTATGGCTACACCTTC. This sequence encodes CASSFGGGPSYGYTF.

The chain employs TRBV19 and TRBJ1-2; 9 bases align to TRBD1. The germline gives CDR1 LNHDA, CDR2 SQIVND (reference sequence). CDR3 length equals 15 residues. The trim removed 6 bases at V and 3 bases at J, leaving 8 bases unmatched. DNA of the CDR3: TGTGCCAGTAGGAACAGGGGGCGAGGGGACTATGGCTACACCTTC. It translates to CASRNRGRGDYGYTF.

This chain joins TRBV28 and TRBJ1-2; 9 bases line up with TRBD1. There are 13 residues in the CDR3. J was trimmed by 8 bases and V by 7 bases; bases with no gene match: 8. Germline assignment: CDR1 MDHEN and CDR2 SYDVKM. DNA of the CDR3: TGTGCCAGCACCATTAACAGGGGGCTCGGCTACACCTTC. Its translation: CASTINRGLGYTF.

The gene calls are TRBV9 and TRBJ2-1; TRBD1 aligns across 8 bases. Germline trimming cut 1 base from V and 8 bases from J; bases unmatched to any gene: 5. The length of the CDR3 is 14 residues. Germline-derived CDR1 and CDR2 are SGDLS and YYNGEE. CDR3 region: CASSVLGTGDEQFF. As DNA, the CDR3 is TGTGCCAGCAGCGTACTGGGGACAGGCGATGAGCAGTTCTTC.

The rearrangement links TRBV5-6 to TRBJ1-2; TRBD1 matches at 8 bases. The V and J ends lost 0 bases and 0 bases, in that order; junction bases with no gene match: 4. The CDR3 length is 16 residues. Germline CDR1 is SGHDT and CDR2 is YYEEEE. The DNA of the CDR3 is TGTGCCAGCAGCTTGGGACAGGGGAAGACTAACTATGGCTACACCTTC. Translation gives CASSLGQGKTNYGYTF.

The gene calls are TRBV28 and TRBJ2-2, with unresolved D. Per the germline V gene, CDR1 is MDHEN and CDR2 is SYDVKM. The CDR3 runs 13 residues. Deletions cut 4 bases from V and 7 bases from J, with 10 bases between. The CDR3 loop is CASSSGPGGELFF. The CDR3 nucleotides read TGTGCCAGCAGTTCAGGACCGGGCGGGGAGCTGTTTTTT.

This chain joins TRBV13 and TRBJ1-2; 11 bases line up with TRBD1. The CDR3 has 15 residues. Germline-derived CDR1 and CDR2 are PRHDT and FYEKMQ (reference sequence). V lost 7 bases to trimming and J lost 4 bases; unmatched junction nucleotides: 8. As DNA, the CDR3 is TGTGCCAGCATTCTCAGGGGGACAGGGGGCTATGGCTACACCTTC. Its protein product is CASILRGTGGYGYTF.

The chain uses TRBV28 and TRBJ2-7, with 10 bases aligning to TRBD2. The germline gives CDR1 MDHEN, CDR2 SYDVKM. The V and J ends lost 2 bases and 0 bases, in that order; junction bases with no gene match: 10. This CDR3 is built from 18 residues. The CDR3 region is CASSLGEAGGRSSYEQYF. The DNA for the CDR3 is TGTGCCAGCAGTTTAGGGGAAGCGGGAGGGCGTAGCTCCTACGAGCAGTACTTC.

The chain employs TRBV4-1 and TRBJ2-3; 7 nucleotides match TRBD1. With 3 bases clipped from V and 4 bases from J, the junction kept 16 bases outside the gene matches. The germline V gene encodes CDR1 MGHRA and CDR2 YSYEKL. This CDR3 contains 18 residues. The CDR3 DNA sequence: TGCGCCAGCAGCCATCTTTCTCGACAGGGTTGGATCCCAGATACGCAGTATTTT. This encodes CASSHLSRQGWIPDTQYF.

The chain recombines TRBV7-2 with TRBJ1-4; D unclear. The CDR3 runs to 13 residues. The ends were cut back, 0 bases at V and 7 bases at J, with 6 bases in the middle. Germline-derived CDR1 and CDR2 are SGHTA and FQGNSA. The CDR3 protein is CASSLARGEKLFF. The CDR3 DNA reads as TGTGCCAGCAGCTTAGCGCGTGGTGAAAAACTGTTTTTT.

This clone was detected a few times. The V and J genes are TRBV27 and TRBJ1-1; D ambiguous. CDR1 MNHEY and CDR2 SMNVEV come from the germline V gene (reference sequence). The CDR3 totals 14 residues. V dropped 3 bases and J dropped 1 base, with 9 bases sitting between them. CDR3 nucleotides: TGTGCCAGCAGTTTGGGGTTTAAGAACACTGAAGCTTTCTTT. Translating gives CASSLGFKNTEAFF.

For this clone: One end of the junction does not line up with germline, which may come from a read error. The rearrangement uses TRBV7-3 and TRBJ2-1; D possibly uses TRBD1 or TRBD2 (5 bases each). The germline V gene has CDR1 SGHTA and CDR2 FQGTGA. CDR3 length: 15 amino acids. CDR3 amino acids: CASSVTMGLAGEQFF. The CDR3, as DNA: TGTGCCAGCAGCGTAACAATGGGGCTAGCTGGTGAGCAGTTCTTC.

The chain is built from TRBV18 and TRBJ1-1; D unclear. The germline V and J ends were trimmed by 3 bases and 1 base, with 9 bases remaining between them. From germline, CDR1 is KGHSH and CDR2 LQKENI. The CDR3 spans 14 residues. This chain's CDR3 is CASSPDWENTEAFF. As DNA, the CDR3 is TGTGCCAGCTCACCTGACTGGGAGAACACTGAAGCTTTCTTT.

The V gene is TRBV11-2, the J gene TRBJ2-1; TRBD2 might be the D (5 bases). Germline CDR1 SGHAT, CDR2 FQNNGV. V lost 2 bases and J 0 bases, leaving 8 bases between the germline ends. The CDR3 extends over 15 amino acids. The CDR3 DNA is TGTGCCAGCAGCTTAAGGCGGGCCTCCTACAATGAGCAGTTCTTC. Residues: CASSLRRASYNEQFF.

The V and J genes are TRBV10-2 and TRBJ1-2; the match to TRBD1 covers 8 bases. CDR1 WSHSY and CDR2 SAAADI come from the germline V gene. This CDR3 is 13 amino acids long. V trimming: 2 bases; J trimming: 4 bases; junction bases outside the gene matches: 0. The DNA for the CDR3 is TGCGCCAGCAGTGAGGACAGGGGCTATGGCTACACCTTC. It encodes CASSEDRGYGYTF.

The gene calls are TRBV3-1 (or the pseudogene TRBV3-2) and TRBJ2-1; 7 nucleotides match TRBD2. The germline gives CDR1 LGHDT, CDR2 YNNKEL (reference sequence). The length of the CDR3 is 16 residues. The V segment lost 4 bases and the J segment 7 bases; nucleotides outside the gene matches: 13. CDR3 sequence: CASSLLRAGESNEQFF. The CDR3 DNA follows: TGTGCCAGCAGCCTGTTAAGGGCGGGAGAATCGAATGAGCAGTTCTTC.

The J gene is TRBJ2-7, the V gene TRBV6-5; D is unresolved. Germline lookup yields CDR1 MNHEY and CDR2 SVGAGI. The V end lost 8 bases, the J end lost 1 base, and 6 bases lay between the germline ends. The CDR3 covers 11 residues. CDR3 coding DNA: TGTGCCAGCCATTATTCCTACGAGCAGTACTTC. Residues: CASHYSYEQYF.

V and J are TRBV2 and TRBJ2-7; D is perhaps TRBD2 (6 bases). CDR3 length equals 14 residues. Per germline, CDR1 SNHLY and CDR2 FYNNEI. The ends were cut back, 0 bases at V and 3 bases at J, with 9 bases in the middle. The CDR3 reads CASSEAGGLYEQYF. The DNA of the CDR3 is TGTGCCAGCAGTGAAGCTGGGGGACTCTACGAGCAGTACTTC. Full variable domain (missing parts from reference TRBV2 and TRBJ2-7): EPEVTQTPSHQVTQMGQEVILRCVPISNHLYFYWYRQILGQKVEFLVSFYNNEISEKSEIFDDQFSVERPDGSNFTLKIRSTKLEDSAMYFCASSEAGGLYEQYFGPGTRLTVT.

Notes on this clone: The junction departs from germline at one end; a sequencing error may be responsible. J is TRBJ2-1 and V is TRBV7-9; TRBD1 matches 9 bases. CDR3 size: 17 residues. Germline V gene data show CDR1 as SEHNR and CDR2 as FQNEAQ (reference sequence). The CDR3 here is CASTLPYRTGADNEQFF. CDR3 in DNA: TGTGCCAGCACCTTACCCTATCGGACAGGGGCGGACAATGAGCAGTTCTTC.

The chain combines TRBV11-2 with TRBJ2-7, with TRBD2 matching 15 bases. From germline, CDR1 is SGHAT and CDR2 FQNNGV. The CDR3 has 15 amino acids. V gave up 5 bases and J gave up 6 bases; unmatched junction bases: 5. The CDR3 DNA follows: TGTGCCAGCAGCGGACTAGCGGGAGGGCCGGGCGAGCAGTACTTC. Protein sequence: CASSGLAGGPGEQYF.

The genes are TRBV11-3 and TRBJ2-5, with D unresolved. V was clipped by 2 bases and J by 5 bases, with 9 bases between them. The CDR3 is made up of 13 amino acids. Germline CDR1 is SGHNT and CDR2 is YENEEA. CDR3 sequence reads: CASSLSRLETQYF. The DNA of the CDR3 is TGTGCCAGCAGCTTATCAAGGTTGGAGACCCAGTACTTC.

The gene calls are TRBV6-4 and TRBJ1-2; D is possibly TRBD1 (6 bases). The CDR3 is 12 amino acids. Germline V gene sequence: CDR1 MRHNA, CDR2 SNTAGT. The V gene lost 10 bases and the J gene lost 10 bases, with 19 bases spanning the gap. The CDR3: CATSAQGVFYTF. For the CDR3, the DNA is TGTGCCACCTCGGCACAGGGAGTATTCTACACCTTC.

The chain employs TRBV28 and TRBJ1-2; 8 nucleotides agree with TRBD1. CDR3 length: 12 amino acids. V lost 6 bases to trimming and J lost 9 bases; unmatched junction nucleotides: 6. Germline V gene lookup returns CDR1 MDHEN and CDR2 SYDVKM. The CDR3 DNA reads TGTGCCAGCAGAGCGGACAGGGCACGCTACACCTTC. This gives the protein CASRADRARYTF.

The chain is built from TRBV12-3 or TRBV12-4 and TRBJ2-2; TRBD1 might be the D (5 bases). Trimming took off 6 bases at V and 7 bases at J, with 12 bases between the two ends. CDR3 size: 13 residues. For the CDR3, the DNA is TGTGCCAGCAGGGCAGGGTTGTTCGGGGAGCTGTTTTTT. It translates to CASRAGLFGELFF.

The chain employs TRBV19 and TRBJ2-7, with 8 bases aligning to TRBD1. CDR3 length: 16 residues. V was pared by 3 bases and J by 8 bases, with 15 bases of the junction left unmatched. Germline V gene sequence: CDR1 LNHDA, CDR2 SQIVND (reference sequence). Written as DNA, the CDR3 is TGTGCCAGTAGTATCGCGGGTTGGACAGGGAAGAGTAAGCAGTACTTC. Translated, it gives CASSIAGWTGKSKQYF.

The CDR3 spells CASSETENYGYTF. Written as DNA, the CDR3 is TGTGCCAGCAGTGAGACGGAGAACTATGGCTACACCTTC. V is TRBV2 and J is TRBJ1-2; no reliable D call. The CDR3 has 13 residues. The germline gives CDR1 SNHLY, CDR2 FYNNEI. The V end was cut by 3 bases, the J end by 2 bases, with 7 bases between.